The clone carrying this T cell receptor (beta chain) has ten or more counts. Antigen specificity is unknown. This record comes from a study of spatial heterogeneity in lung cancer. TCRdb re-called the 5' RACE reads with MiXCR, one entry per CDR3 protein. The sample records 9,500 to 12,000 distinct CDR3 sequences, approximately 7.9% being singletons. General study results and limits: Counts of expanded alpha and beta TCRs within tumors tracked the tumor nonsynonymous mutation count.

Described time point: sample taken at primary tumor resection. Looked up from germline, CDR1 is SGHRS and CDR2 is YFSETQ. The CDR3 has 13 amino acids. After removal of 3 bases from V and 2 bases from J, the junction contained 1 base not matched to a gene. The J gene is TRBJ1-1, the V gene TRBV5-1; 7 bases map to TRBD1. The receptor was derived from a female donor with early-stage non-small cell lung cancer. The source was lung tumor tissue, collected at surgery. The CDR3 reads CASSWDSNTEAFF. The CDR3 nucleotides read TGCGCCAGCAGCTGGGACAGCAACACTGAAGCTTTCTTT. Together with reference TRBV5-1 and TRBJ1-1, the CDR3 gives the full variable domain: KAGVTQTPRYLIKTRGQQVTLSCSPISGHRSVSWYQQTPGQGLQFLFEYFSETQRNKGNFPGRFSGRQFSNSRSEMNVSTLELGDSALYLCASSWDSNTEAFFGQGTRLTVV.